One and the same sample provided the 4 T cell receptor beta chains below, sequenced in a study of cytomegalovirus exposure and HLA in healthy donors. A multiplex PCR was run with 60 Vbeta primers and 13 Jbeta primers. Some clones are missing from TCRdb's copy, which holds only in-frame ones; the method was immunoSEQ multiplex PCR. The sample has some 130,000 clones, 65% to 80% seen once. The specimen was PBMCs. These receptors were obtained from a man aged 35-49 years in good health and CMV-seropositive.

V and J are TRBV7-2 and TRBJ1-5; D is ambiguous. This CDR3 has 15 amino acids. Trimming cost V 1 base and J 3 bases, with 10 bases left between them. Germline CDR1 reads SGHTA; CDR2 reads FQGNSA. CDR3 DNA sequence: TGTGCCAGCAGCTTAGTGCGACAAACCAATCAGCCCCAGCATTTT. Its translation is CASSLVRQTNQPQHF.

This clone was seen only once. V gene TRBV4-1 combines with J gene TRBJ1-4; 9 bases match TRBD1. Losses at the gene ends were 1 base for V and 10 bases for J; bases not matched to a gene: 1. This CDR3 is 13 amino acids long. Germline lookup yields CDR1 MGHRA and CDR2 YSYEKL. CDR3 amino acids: CASSQGDRVKLFF. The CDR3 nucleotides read TGCGCCAGCAGCCAAGGGGACAGGGTAAAACTGTTTTTT.

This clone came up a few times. CDR3 in amino acids: CASSFEVNQYF. CDR3 DNA: TGTGCCAGCAGCTTCGAGGTCAACCAGTATTTT. V is TRBV5-6 and J is TRBJ2-3; D unclear. The CDR3 totals 11 residues. Germline V CDR1 and CDR2: SGHDT, YYEEEE. The V end was cut by 2 bases, the J end by 12 bases, with 10 bases between.

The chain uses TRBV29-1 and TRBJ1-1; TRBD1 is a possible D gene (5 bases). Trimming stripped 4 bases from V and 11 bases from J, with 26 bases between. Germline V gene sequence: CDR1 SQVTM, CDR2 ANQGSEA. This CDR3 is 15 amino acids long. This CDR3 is CSVVRWGPPEEGAFF. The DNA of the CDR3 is TGCAGCGTTGTCCGGTGGGGACCGCCCGAGGAGGGGGCTTTCTTT.